Presented here are 20 T cell receptor beta chains from one specimen sequenced in a study of blood T cell repertoires in COVID-19. Generated by immunoSEQ multiplex PCR, the TCRdb table keeps only in-frame clones and is missing some. The table includes about 24,000 clones, 72% detected once. Sequenced input: peripheral blood. Receptors were obtained from a woman at least 80 years old with acute or convalescent COVID-19.

This clone has a single count. The rearrangement uses TRBV19 and TRBJ2-2, with TRBD1 as a possible D gene (5 bases). The CDR3 covers 14 residues. The V end lost 5 bases, the J end lost 3 bases, and 10 bases lay between the germline ends. Germline CDR1 LNHDA, CDR2 SQIVND (reference sequence). The CDR3 is CASSPQGYTGELFF. The CDR3 nucleotides are TGTGCCAGTAGTCCTCAGGGCTACACCGGGGAGCTGTTTTTT. The whole variable domain, remainder taken from reference TRBV19 and TRBJ2-2, is DGGITQSPKYLFRKEGQNVTLSCEQNLNHDAMYWYRQDPGQGLRLIYYSQIVNDFQKGDIAEGYSVSREKKESFPLTVTSAQKNPTAFYLCASSPQGYTGELFFGEGSRLTVL.

The rearrangement uses TRBV12-5 and TRBJ1-5; no reliable D call. V was clipped by 4 bases and J by 3 bases, with 10 bases between them. CDR1 LGHNT and CDR2 FRNRAP come from the germline V gene. This CDR3 comprises 14 residues. CDR3 sequence: CASGSPGYNQPQHF. CDR3 coding DNA: TGTGCTAGTGGTTCGCCGGGTTACAATCAGCCCCAGCATTTT.

This clone has just a few counts. CDR3 sequence reads: CASSSSGGAPQHF. The CDR3 region has the DNA TGTGCCAGCTCCTCATCCGGGGGTGCGCCCCAGCATTTT. The chain has TRBV18 and TRBJ1-5, with D perhaps TRBD1 (5 bases). With 6 bases removed from V and 9 bases from J, the gap between germline ends came to 15 bases. Germline CDR1 is KGHSH and CDR2 is LQKENI. The CDR3 loop spans 13 amino acids. Variable domain in full (rest from reference TRBV18 and TRBJ1-5): NAGVMQNPRHLVRRRGQEARLRCSPMKGHSHVYWYRQLPEEGLKFMVYLQKENIIDESGMPKERFSAEFPKEGPSILRIQQVVRGDSAAYFCASSSSGGAPQHFGDGTRLSIL.

The J gene is TRBJ2-3, the V gene TRBV10-2; D might be TRBD1 (5 bases). The CDR3 runs to 12 residues. Trimming took 3 bases from V and 10 from J, leaving 11 bases between them. The germline CDR1 and CDR2 sequences are WSHSY and SAAADI. The DNA for the CDR3 is TGCGCCAGCAGTGAAGGGGCACGATCGCAGTATTTT. Translation: CASSEGARSQYF.

CDR3 region: CASSRFGDQPQHF. CDR3 coding DNA: TGTGCCAGCAGCCGTTTCGGGGATCAGCCCCAGCATTTT. V gene TRBV3-1 (or the pseudogene TRBV3-2) combines with J gene TRBJ1-5; D uncertain. Per germline, CDR1 LGHDT and CDR2 YNNKEL (reference sequence). The V end was cut by 4 bases, the J end by 5 bases, with 9 bases between. This CDR3 spans 13 amino acids.

The DNA for the CDR3 is TGCGCCAGCACCCTCGGGGGGGCTAACTATGGCTACACCTTC. It specifies CASTLGGANYGYTF. The rearrangement links TRBV5-1 to TRBJ1-2; TRBD1 is a possible D gene (5 bases). V lost 6 bases and J 0 bases, leaving 12 bases between the germline ends. The germline CDR1 and CDR2 sequences are SGHRS and YFSETQ. The CDR3 loop spans 14 amino acids. The full variable domain, completed using reference TRBV5-1 and TRBJ1-2, is KAGVTQTPRYLIKTRGQQVTLSCSPISGHRSVSWYQQTPGQGLQFLFEYFSETQRNKGNFPGRFSGRQFSNSRSEMNVSTLELGDSALYLCASTLGGANYGYTFGSGTRLTVV.

V gene TRBV6-2 or TRBV6-3 combines with J gene TRBJ1-6, with D maybe TRBD1 (6 bases). Per the germline V gene, CDR1 is MNHEY and CDR2 is SVGEGT. Trimming took 2 bases from V and 7 from J, leaving 12 bases between them. There are 15 residues in the CDR3. The CDR3 region is CASSYPQGMNSPLHF. The CDR3 bases are TGTGCCAGCAGTTACCCCCAGGGGATGAATTCACCCCTCCACTTT.

This clone was counted a single time. The CDR3 DNA reads TGTGCCAGCAGCCAGGGCGTTGAGAATGAAAAACTGTTTTTT. This codes for CASSQGVENEKLFF. The chain has TRBV2 and TRBJ1-4; D is possibly TRBD1 (5 bases). Germline V CDR1 and CDR2: SNHLY, FYNNEI. This CDR3 is 14 amino acids long. Trimming took off 6 bases at V and 5 bases at J, with 13 bases between the two ends.

The chain uses TRBV3-1 (or the pseudogene TRBV3-2) and TRBJ2-1; possible D gene TRBD2, 5 bases. Trimming pared 6 bases from V and 7 bases from J, leaving 19 bases between. CDR1 and CDR2 from the germline V gene are LGHDT and YNNKEL (reference sequence). This CDR3 is built from 15 residues. As DNA, the CDR3 is TGTGCCAGCAGTCTCGACTATGGCCCAGGAAATGAGCAGTTCTTC. Translated, it gives CASSLDYGPGNEQFF.

The chain employs TRBV2 and TRBJ2-3, with 16 nucleotides matching TRBD2. V gave up 6 bases and J gave up 10 bases; unmatched junction bases: 7. This CDR3 has 15 residues. Germline CDR1 and CDR2: SNHLY and FYNNEI. CDR3 nucleotide sequence: TGTGCCAGCAGCCCGGGACTAGCGGGAGGGCCGGCGCAGTATTTT. It yields the protein CASSPGLAGGPAQYF.

V is TRBV3-1 (or the pseudogene TRBV3-2) and J is TRBJ1-2, with 7 bases fitting TRBD1. CDR1 is LGHDT, CDR2 YNNKEL, per germline (reference sequence). The trim removed 4 bases at V and 7 bases at J, leaving 3 bases unmatched. CDR3 length: 12 residues. The CDR3 region has the DNA TGTGCCAGCAGCCCTACAGGGGCTGGCTACACCTTC. This gives the protein CASSPTGAGYTF.

The V and J genes are TRBV13 and TRBJ2-5; TRBD2 agrees at 14 bases. Losses at the gene ends were 5 bases for V and 3 bases for J; bases not matched to a gene: 8. The CDR3 contains 17 residues. The germline V gene encodes CDR1 PRHDT and CDR2 FYEKMQ (reference sequence). This chain's CDR3 is CASSPGLAGAEEETQYF. CDR3 DNA sequence: TGTGCCAGCAGCCCGGGACTAGCGGGAGCGGAGGAAGAGACCCAGTACTTC.

The gene calls are TRBV10-3 and TRBJ2-1; TRBD2 is a possible D gene (6 bases). In germline, CDR1 is ENHRY, CDR2 SYGVKD. V gave up 10 bases and J gave up 4 bases, with 14 bases separating them. This CDR3 region has 13 residues. CDR3 loop: CATAGGGYNEQFF. The CDR3 DNA follows: TGTGCCACCGCCGGGGGAGGATACAATGAGCAGTTCTTC.

J is TRBJ2-7 and V is TRBV24-1, with D possibly TRBD1 on 5 matching bases. Looked up from germline, CDR1 is KGHDR and CDR2 is SFDVKD. V was trimmed by 6 bases and J by 3 bases, leaving 14 bases between them. The CDR3 is made up of 14 amino acids. The CDR3 loop is CATSPSRGFYEQYF. The CDR3 region has the DNA TGTGCCACCAGTCCCAGTAGGGGTTTCTACGAGCAGTACTTC.

This clone was picked up one time. V is TRBV6-5 and J is TRBJ1-1, with a weak D call TRBD1 (5 bases). Germline loops: CDR1 MNHEY, CDR2 SVGAGI. The CDR3 loop spans 14 amino acids. V dropped 6 bases and J dropped 1 base, with 12 bases sitting between them. The CDR3 DNA reads as TGTGCCAGCAGCGTAACGACAGCGAACACTGAAGCTTTCTTT. It is translated as CASSVTTANTEAFF.

This clone was observed once. V and J are TRBV9 and TRBJ2-7; 7 bases match TRBD2. The CDR3 has 13 amino acids. Germline-derived CDR1 and CDR2 are SGDLS and YYNGEE. Losses at the gene ends were 3 bases for V and 4 bases for J; bases not matched to a gene: 4. The CDR3 sequence is CASSGGGGYEQYF. DNA of the CDR3: TGTGCCAGCAGCGGCGGGGGAGGGTACGAGCAGTACTTC.

The V gene is TRBV11-3, the J gene TRBJ1-1, with D possibly matching TRBD1 (6 bases). V was trimmed by 2 bases and J by 5 bases, leaving 9 bases between them. This CDR3 region has 13 residues. Germline loops: CDR1 SGHNT, CDR2 YENEEA. CDR3 DNA: TGTGCCAGCAGCTTATTGAGGGGGACTGAAGCTTTCTTT. This translates into CASSLLRGTEAFF.

This clone has just one count. The chain employs TRBV5-1 and TRBJ1-4, with a possible D match to TRBD1 (5 bases). The germline CDR1 and CDR2 sequences are SGHRS and YFSETQ. Trimming left V 4 bases short and J 8 bases short, with 27 bases between. This CDR3 is built from 18 residues. The CDR3 spells CASSPLPSGGGSGEKLFF. In DNA form, the CDR3 reads TGCGCCAGCAGCCCTCTCCCCTCAGGTGGTGGTTCAGGGGAAAAACTGTTTTTT.

The genes are TRBV6-2 or TRBV6-3 and TRBJ2-7, with 12 bases that match TRBD2. The CDR3 sequence is 15 residues long. Germline loops: CDR1 MNHEY, CDR2 SVGEGT. The trim removed 5 bases at V and 7 bases at J, leaving 9 bases unmatched. The CDR3 DNA sequence: TGTGCCAGCAGTCGCCCCGAACTAGCGGGAGGTGAGCAGTACTTC. Translating gives CASSRPELAGGEQYF.

This clone was counted only a few times. The V call is TRBV30, the J call TRBJ2-7, with 9 bases that match TRBD1. V lost 4 bases and J lost 0; bases outside the gene matches: 4. The germline CDR1 and CDR2 sequences are GTSNPN and SVGIG (reference sequence). The CDR3 sequence is 14 residues long. The CDR3 region has the DNA TGTGCCTGGACCGGGACAGGGATCTCCTACGAGCAGTACTTC. It codes for CAWTGTGISYEQYF.